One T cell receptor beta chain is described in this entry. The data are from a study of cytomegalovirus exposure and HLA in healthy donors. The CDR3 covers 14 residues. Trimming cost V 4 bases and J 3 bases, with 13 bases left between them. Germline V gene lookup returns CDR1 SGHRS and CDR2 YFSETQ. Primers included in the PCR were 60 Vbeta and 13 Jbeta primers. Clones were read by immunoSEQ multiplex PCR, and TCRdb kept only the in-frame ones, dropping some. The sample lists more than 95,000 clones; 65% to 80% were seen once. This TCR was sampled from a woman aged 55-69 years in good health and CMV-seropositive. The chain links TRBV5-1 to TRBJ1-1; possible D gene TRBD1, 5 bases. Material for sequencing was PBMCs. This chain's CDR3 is CASSLTGDDTEAFF. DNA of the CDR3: TGCGCCAGCAGCCTCACAGGTGATGACACTGAAGCTTTCTTT.